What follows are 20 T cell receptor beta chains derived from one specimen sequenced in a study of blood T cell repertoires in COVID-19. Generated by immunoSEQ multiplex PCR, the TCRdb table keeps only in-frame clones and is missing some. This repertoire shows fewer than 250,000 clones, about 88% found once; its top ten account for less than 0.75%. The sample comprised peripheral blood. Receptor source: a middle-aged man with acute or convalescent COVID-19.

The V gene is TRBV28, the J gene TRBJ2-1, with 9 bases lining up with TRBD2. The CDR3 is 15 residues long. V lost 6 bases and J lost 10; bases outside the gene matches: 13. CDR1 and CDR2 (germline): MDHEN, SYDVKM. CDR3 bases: TGTGCCAGCAGCCACGACCTACCAGCGGGGGGCGAGCAGTTCTTC. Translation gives CASSHDLPAGGEQFF.

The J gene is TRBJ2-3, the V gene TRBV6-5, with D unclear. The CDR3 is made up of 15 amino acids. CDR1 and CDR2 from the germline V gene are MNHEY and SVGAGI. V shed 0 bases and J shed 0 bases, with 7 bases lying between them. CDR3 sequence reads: CASSYSGRSTDTQYF. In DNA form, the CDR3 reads TGTGCCAGCAGTTACTCGGGCAGAAGCACAGATACGCAGTATTTT.

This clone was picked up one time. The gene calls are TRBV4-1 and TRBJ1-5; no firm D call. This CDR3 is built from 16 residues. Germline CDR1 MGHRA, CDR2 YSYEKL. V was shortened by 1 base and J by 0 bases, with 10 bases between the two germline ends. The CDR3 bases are TGCGCCAGCAGCCAAGGCCAGACAATTAGCAATCAGCCCCAGCATTTT. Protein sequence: CASSQGQTISNQPQHF.

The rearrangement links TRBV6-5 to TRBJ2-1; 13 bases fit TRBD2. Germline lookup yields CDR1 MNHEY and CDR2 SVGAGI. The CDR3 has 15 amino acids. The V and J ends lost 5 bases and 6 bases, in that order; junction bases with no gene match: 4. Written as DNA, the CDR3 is TGTGCCAGCAGTACAACTAGCGGGGGGGTCAATGAGCAGTTCTTC. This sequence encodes CASSTTSGGVNEQFF.

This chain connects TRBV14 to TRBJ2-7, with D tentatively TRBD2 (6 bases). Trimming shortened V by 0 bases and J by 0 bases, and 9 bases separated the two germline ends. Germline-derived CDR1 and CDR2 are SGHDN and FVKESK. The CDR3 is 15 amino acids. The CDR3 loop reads CASSQDRGTSYEQYF. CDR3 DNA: TGTGCCAGCAGCCAAGATCGGGGGACCTCCTACGAGCAGTACTTC.

The CDR3 here is CASSYRTGGISGNTIYF. In DNA form, the CDR3 reads TGCGCCAGCAGTTACCGGACAGGGGGAATATCTGGAAACACCATATATTTT. This chain uses TRBV5-1 with TRBJ1-3; TRBD1 aligns across 10 bases. The CDR3 runs to 17 residues. V shed 5 bases and J 1 base; nucleotides not matched to a gene: 9. The germline V gene has CDR1 SGHRS and CDR2 YFSETQ. The complete variable domain, with remaining parts taken from reference TRBV5-1 and TRBJ1-3, reads KAGVTQTPRYLIKTRGQQVTLSCSPISGHRSVSWYQQTPGQGLQFLFEYFSETQRNKGNFPGRFSGRQFSNSRSEMNVSTLELGDSALYLCASSYRTGGISGNTIYFGEGSWLTVV.

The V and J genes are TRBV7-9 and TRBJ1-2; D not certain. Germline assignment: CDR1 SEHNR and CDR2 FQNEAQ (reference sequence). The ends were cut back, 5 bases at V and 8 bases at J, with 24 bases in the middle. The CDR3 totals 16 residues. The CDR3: CASSPKPGRLRGGYTF. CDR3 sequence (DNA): TGTGCCAGCAGCCCAAAGCCGGGCCGGCTTCGAGGGGGCTACACCTTC.

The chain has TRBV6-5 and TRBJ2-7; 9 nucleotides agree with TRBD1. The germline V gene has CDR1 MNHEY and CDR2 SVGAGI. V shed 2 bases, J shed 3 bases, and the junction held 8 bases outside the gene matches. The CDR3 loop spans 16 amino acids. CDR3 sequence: CASSYVGTGFLYEQYF. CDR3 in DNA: TGTGCCAGCAGTTACGTTGGGACAGGGTTTCTCTACGAGCAGTACTTC.

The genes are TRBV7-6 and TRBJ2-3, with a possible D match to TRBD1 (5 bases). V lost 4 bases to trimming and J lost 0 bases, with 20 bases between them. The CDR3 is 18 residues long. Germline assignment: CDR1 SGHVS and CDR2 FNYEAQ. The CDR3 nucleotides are TGTGCCAGCAGCTCCAACCCGACGACAGCCCCTAGCACAGATACGCAGTATTTT. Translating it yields CASSSNPTTAPSTDTQYF.

The CDR3 reads CASSPPGGSGNEQFF. In nucleotides, the CDR3 is TGTGCCAGCAGCCCCCCTGGCGGGAGTGGGAATGAGCAGTTCTTC. The chain couples TRBV7-3 to TRBJ2-1, with 7 bases that match TRBD2. The CDR3 is made up of 15 amino acids. With V trimmed by 5 bases and J by 7 bases, 11 bases remained unmatched. CDR1 is SGHTA and CDR2 is FQGTGA in the germline V gene. Full variable domain (outside the CDR3, taken from reference TRBV7-3 and TRBJ2-1): GAGVSQTPSNKVTEKGKYVELRCDPISGHTALYWYRQSLGQGPEFLIYFQGTGAADDSGLPNDRFFAVRPEGSVSTLKIQRTERGDSAVYLCASSPPGGSGNEQFFGPGTRLTVL.

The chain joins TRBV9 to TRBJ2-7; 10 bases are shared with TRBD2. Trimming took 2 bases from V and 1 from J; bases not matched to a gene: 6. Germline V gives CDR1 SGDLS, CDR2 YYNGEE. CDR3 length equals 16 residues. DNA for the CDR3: TGTGCCAGCAGCGTGGCCGGGACTAGCGTTTCCTACGAGCAGTACTTC. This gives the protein CASSVAGTSVSYEQYF.

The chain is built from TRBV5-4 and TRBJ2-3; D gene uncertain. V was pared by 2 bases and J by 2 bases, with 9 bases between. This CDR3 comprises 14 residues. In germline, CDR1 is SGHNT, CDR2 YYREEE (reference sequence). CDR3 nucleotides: TGTGCCAGCAGCTTCGGCGGTTCCACAGATACGCAGTATTTT. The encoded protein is CASSFGGSTDTQYF.

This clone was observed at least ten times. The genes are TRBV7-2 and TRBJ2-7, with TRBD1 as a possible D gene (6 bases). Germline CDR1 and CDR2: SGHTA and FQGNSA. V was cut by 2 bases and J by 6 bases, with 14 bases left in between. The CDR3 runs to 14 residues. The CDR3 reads CASSLSGETGEQYF. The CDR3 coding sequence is TGTGCCAGCAGCTTATCAGGGGAAACGGGCGAGCAGTACTTC.

This CDR3 reads CASSAGPGETQYF. The CDR3 DNA sequence: TGTGCCAGCAGCGCGGGCCCGGGGGAGACCCAGTACTTC. The V gene is TRBV9, the J gene TRBJ2-5; D perhaps matches TRBD2 (5 bases). The germline V gene has CDR1 SGDLS and CDR2 YYNGEE. CDR3 size: 13 residues. The V end was cut by 3 bases, the J end by 5 bases, with 11 bases between. Supplemented by reference TRBV9 and TRBJ2-5, the full variable domain reads DSGVTQTPKHLITATGQRVTLRCSPRSGDLSVYWYQQSLDQGLQFLIQYYNGEERAKGNILERFSAQQFPDLHSELNLSSLELGDSALYFCASSAGPGETQYFGPGTRLLVL.

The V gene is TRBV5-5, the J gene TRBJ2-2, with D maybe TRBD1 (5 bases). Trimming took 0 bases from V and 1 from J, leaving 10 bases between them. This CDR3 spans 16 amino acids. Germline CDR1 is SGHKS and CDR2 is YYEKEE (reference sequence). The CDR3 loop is CASSLGTRLNTGELFF. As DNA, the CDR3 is TGTGCCAGCAGCTTGGGGACAAGACTGAACACCGGGGAGCTGTTTTTT.

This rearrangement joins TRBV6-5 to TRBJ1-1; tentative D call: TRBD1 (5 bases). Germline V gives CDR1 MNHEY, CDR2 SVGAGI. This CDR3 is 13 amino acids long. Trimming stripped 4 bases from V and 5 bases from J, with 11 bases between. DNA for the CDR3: TGTGCCAGCAGTTGGGACTCAGGGACTGAAGCTTTCTTT. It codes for CASSWDSGTEAFF.

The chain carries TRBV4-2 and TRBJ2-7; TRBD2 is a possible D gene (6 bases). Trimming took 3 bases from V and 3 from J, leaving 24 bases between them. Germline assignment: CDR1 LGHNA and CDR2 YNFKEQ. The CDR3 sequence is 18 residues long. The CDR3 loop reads CASSQRYPPGTYLYEQYF. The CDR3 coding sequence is TGTGCCAGCAGCCAGAGATACCCCCCCGGGACTTACCTCTACGAGCAGTACTTC.

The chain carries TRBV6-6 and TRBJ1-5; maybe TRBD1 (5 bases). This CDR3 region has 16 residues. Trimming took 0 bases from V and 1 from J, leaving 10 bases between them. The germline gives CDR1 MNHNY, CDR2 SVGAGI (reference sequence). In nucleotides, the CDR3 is TGTGCCAGCAGTTACTCCGGGGGATGGAGCAATCAGCCCCAGCATTTT. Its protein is CASSYSGGWSNQPQHF.

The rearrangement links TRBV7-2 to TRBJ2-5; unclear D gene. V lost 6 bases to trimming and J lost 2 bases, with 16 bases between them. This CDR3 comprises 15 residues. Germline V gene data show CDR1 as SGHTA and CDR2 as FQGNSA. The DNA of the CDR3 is TGTGCCAGCAGAAAAAGGCGGTCCGGGCAAGAGACCCAGTACTTC. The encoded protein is CASRKRRSGQETQYF.

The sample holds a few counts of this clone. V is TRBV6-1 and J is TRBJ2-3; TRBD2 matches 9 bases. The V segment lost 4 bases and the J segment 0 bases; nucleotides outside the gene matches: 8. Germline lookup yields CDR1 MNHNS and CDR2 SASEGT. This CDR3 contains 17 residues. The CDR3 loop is CASSAVAGAPSTDTQYF. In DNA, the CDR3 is TGTGCCAGCAGTGCCGTAGCGGGGGCACCTAGCACAGATACGCAGTATTTT.